This T cell receptor (beta chain) was profiled in a study of blood T cells in healthy people across ages. It was with a sample-barcoded 5' primer and a J-beta primer mix that a second PCR of about 6 to 11 cycles was run. One entry per CDR3 protein, called by TCRdb with MiXCR from the 5' RACE reads. The table shows 590,000 or so distinct CDR3 sequences, with around 31% occurring only once. As for this clonotype: Its antigen remains unknown. With a much larger clone just one base away, this may be a read error.

The study's findings and limits: Without sorted subsets, naive and antigen-experienced compartments could not be conclusively compared. More naive CD4+ cells and higher diversity marked long-lived donors relative to aged donors. A strong correlation between TCR beta diversity and naive T cell percentage was seen.

Trimming pared 8 bases from V and 4 bases from J, leaving 14 bases between. From germline, CDR1 is SGHTA and CDR2 FQGNSA. This CDR3 has 13 residues. This sequence was found in a woman older than 75 in good health. J is TRBJ1-2 and V is TRBV7-2, with D maybe TRBD1 (5 bases). Material for sequencing was blood. In nucleotides, the CDR3 is TGTGCCAGCGGCCTTGGACACTTCTATGGCTACACCTTC. Residues: CASGLGHFYGYTF.